This T cell receptor (beta chain) was identified in a study of T cells after yellow fever vaccination. Broader study findings: Secondary responses were weaker yet peaked faster, day 5 versus 15.

Turning to this clonotype: Antigen specificity is unknown.

Researchers made TCR cDNA using 5'RACE template switching, and this step added a universal primer site and UMIs. TCRdb analysed the 5' RACE reads with MiXCR anew, one entry per CDR3 protein. The profile shows 200,000 to 300,000 distinct CDR3 sequences, more than 6.5% of them singletons. Material: CD4+ T cells sorted from PBMCs, obtained on the day of the yellow fever booster vaccination. The TCR sequence derives from a man between 25 and 39 years old who received the YFV17D yellow fever vaccine.

The CDR3 spells CSAPTSGVPYEQYF. The CDR3 nucleotides read TGCAGTGCTCCCACTAGCGGGGTCCCCTACGAGCAGTACTTC. This chain joins TRBV20-1 and TRBJ2-7, with 10 bases matching TRBD2. CDR3 length: 14 residues. J was trimmed by 2 bases and V by 5 bases; bases with no gene match: 6. In germline, CDR1 is DFQATT, CDR2 SNEGSKA (reference sequence).